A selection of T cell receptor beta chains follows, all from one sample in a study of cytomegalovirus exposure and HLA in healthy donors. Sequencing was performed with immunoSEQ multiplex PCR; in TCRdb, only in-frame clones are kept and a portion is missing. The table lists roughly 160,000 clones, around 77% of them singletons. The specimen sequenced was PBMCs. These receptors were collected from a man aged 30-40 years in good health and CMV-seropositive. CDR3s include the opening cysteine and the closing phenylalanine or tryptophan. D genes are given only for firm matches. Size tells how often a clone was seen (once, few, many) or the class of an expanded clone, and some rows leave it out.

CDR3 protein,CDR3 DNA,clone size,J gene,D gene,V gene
CASSLGGQGLDTQYF,TGTGCCAGCAGCTTAGGCGGGCAGGGGCTGGATACGCAGTATTTT,.,TRBJ2-3,.,TRBV11-3
CASKSGGRKNTEAFF,TGTGCCAGCAAGTCAGGGGGCAGGAAGAACACTGAAGCTTTCTTT,.,TRBJ1-1,TRBD1,TRBV28
CASSLGLPYNEQFF,TGTGCCAGTAGTCTGGGGCTACCCTACAATGAGCAGTTCTTC,.,TRBJ2-1,.,TRBV19
CASSYPGQGNQPQHF,TGTGCCAGCAGTTACCCGGGACAGGGCAATCAGCCCCAGCATTTT,.,TRBJ1-5,TRBD1,TRBV6-6
CASCASGGFYSTDTQYF,TGTGCCAGTTGTGCTAGCGGGGGATTCTATAGCACAGATACGCAGTATTTT,.,TRBJ2-3,TRBD2,TRBV19
CAWSRGFGNTIYF,TGTGCCTGGAGTCGGGGGTTTGGAAACACCATATATTTT,.,TRBJ1-3,.,TRBV30
CASSGGQNTEAFF,TGTGCCAGCAGCGGGGGCCAGAACACTGAAGCTTTCTTT,.,TRBJ1-1,.,TRBV7-6
CASSERGQGNSPLHF,TGTGCCAGCAGCGAGAGAGGACAGGGAAATTCACCCCTCCACTTT,once,TRBJ1-6,TRBD1,TRBV9
CASSRRDSSHYEQYF,TGTGCCAGCAGCCGACGGGACAGCAGTCACTACGAGCAGTACTTC,.,TRBJ2-7,TRBD1,TRBV5-6
CAWSPENTEAFF,TGTGCCTGGAGTCCAGAGAACACTGAAGCTTTCTTT,.,TRBJ1-1,.,TRBV30
CASSLRDRAYYEQYF,TGTGCCAGCAGCTTGAGGGACAGGGCTTACTACGAGCAGTACTTC,once,TRBJ2-7,TRBD1,TRBV5-5
CANSGTGYHEQFF,TGTGCCAACTCCGGGACAGGGTATCATGAGCAGTTCTTC,few,TRBJ2-1,TRBD1,TRBV6-1
CASSYGLAGYNEQFF,TGTGCCAGCAGTTACGGGCTAGCGGGATACAATGAGCAGTTCTTC,.,TRBJ2-1,TRBD2,TRBV6-5
CASSLTGGPNSPLHF,TGTGCCAGCAGTTTAACAGGGGGCCCGAATTCACCCCTCCACTTT,.,TRBJ1-6,TRBD1,TRBV28
CASSLDRVNYEQYF,TGCGCCAGCAGCTTGGACAGGGTTAACTACGAGCAGTACTTC,few,TRBJ2-7,TRBD1,TRBV4-1
CASSLQGEDEQYF,TGTGCCAGCAGCTTGCAGGGGGAGGACGAGCAGTACTTC,.,TRBJ2-7,.,TRBV5-4
CASSVRQVQETQYF,TGTGCCAGCAGCGTTCGACAGGTACAAGAGACCCAGTACTTC,.,TRBJ2-5,.,TRBV11-2
CASSLEGGESYEQYF,TGTGCCAGCAGCTTAGAGGGGGGGGAATCCTACGAGCAGTACTTC,.,TRBJ2-7,.,TRBV7-6
CASTSDRGRAGELFF,TGTGCCAGCACCTCGGACAGGGGGCGAGCCGGGGAGCTGTTTTTT,.,TRBJ2-2,TRBD1,TRBV2
CASKEAAPNEKLFF,TGTGCCAGTAAGGAGGCAGCCCCTAATGAAAAACTGTTTTTT,.,TRBJ1-4,.,TRBV19
CASSASTGSYEQYF,TGTGCCAGCAGCGCCTCGACAGGGTCCTACGAGCAGTACTTC,.,TRBJ2-7,TRBD1,TRBV9
CASSYAGTYEQYF,TGTGCCAGCAGTTACGCAGGGACCTACGAGCAGTACTTC,.,TRBJ2-7,.,TRBV6-5
CASNTGNAGELFF,TGCGCCAGCAATACAGGGAACGCCGGGGAGCTGTTTTTT,.,TRBJ2-2,.,TRBV5-1
CATGDINLYEQYF,TGTGCCACCGGGGACATCAACCTCTACGAGCAGTACTTC,.,TRBJ2-7,.,TRBV7-2
CASSLGGFSYNEQFF,TGTGCCAGCAGCTTGGGAGGGTTCTCCTACAATGAGCAGTTCTTC,.,TRBJ2-1,.,TRBV5-6
CASSLSVRGPMNTEAFF,TGTGCCAGCAGTTTATCTGTCAGGGGGCCGATGAACACTGAAGCTTTCTTT,few,TRBJ1-1,TRBD1,TRBV28
CSVAMGASSYNEQFF,TGCAGCGTGGCGATGGGCGCGAGCTCCTACAATGAGCAGTTCTTC,.,TRBJ2-1,.,TRBV29-1
CAISESPGTGGKEQPQHF,TGTGCCATCAGTGAGTCCCCTGGGACAGGGGGGAAAGAGCAGCCCCAGCATTTT,.,TRBJ1-5,TRBD1,TRBV10-3
CASSILGRGYEQFF,TGTGCCAGTAGTATACTGGGCAGGGGCTATGAGCAGTTCTTC,.,TRBJ2-1,.,TRBV19
CASSIGNSQTDTQYF,TGTGCCAGTAGTATAGGAAACAGCCAGACAGATACGCAGTATTTT,.,TRBJ2-3,.,TRBV19
CASRRDGEQYF,TGTGCCAGCAGGCGGGATGGTGAGCAGTACTTC,.,TRBJ2-7,.,TRBV6-5
CATSRDILRTNRYEQYF,TGTGCCACCAGCAGAGATATTCTCCGCACAAACCGTTACGAGCAGTACTTC,.,TRBJ2-7,.,TRBV15
CASSAHYEQYF,TGTGCCAGCAGTGCTCACTACGAGCAGTACTTC,few,TRBJ2-7,.,TRBV2
CATLGLNTGELFF,TGTGCCACCCTGGGACTGAACACCGGGGAGCTGTTTTTT,.,TRBJ2-2,.,TRBV15
CASSIDSYNEQFF,TGTGCCAGCAGCATCGACAGTTACAATGAGCAGTTCTTC,.,TRBJ2-1,.,TRBV9
CASSPTGMASYEQYF,TGTGCCAGCAGCCCGACAGGGATGGCCTCCTACGAGCAGTACTTC,.,TRBJ2-7,TRBD1,TRBV7-9
CSVAGRLVAPLYF,TGCAGCGTTGCGGGTCGGCTGGTTGCCCCTTTGTACTTC,.,TRBJ2-7,.,TRBV29-1
CASSEASGGAYEQYF,TGTGCCAGCAGTGAAGCTAGCGGGGGGGCCTACGAGCAGTACTTC,.,TRBJ2-7,TRBD2,TRBV2
CASSPPGQGAWETQYF,TGTGCCAGCAGTCCCCCTGGACAGGGGGCATGGGAGACCCAGTACTTC,.,TRBJ2-5,TRBD1,TRBV28
CASSEAGGQPQHF,TGTGCCAGCAGTGAAGCGGGGGGACAGCCCCAGCATTTT,.,TRBJ1-5,.,TRBV6-1
CASRTRDTDTYEQYF,TGTGCCAGCAGAACCCGGGACACCGATACCTACGAGCAGTACTTC,.,TRBJ2-7,.,TRBV6-6
CASSLVSGDSNSPLHF,TGTGCCAGCAGCTTAGTGTCGGGGGACTCTAATTCACCCCTCCACTTT,.,TRBJ1-6,.,TRBV11-2
CASSLVSDQETQYF,TGCGCCAGCAGCTTGGTTAGCGACCAAGAGACCCAGTACTTC,.,TRBJ2-5,.,TRBV5-1
CASSAGAVGELFF,TGTGCCAGCAGTGCAGGGGCCGTTGGGGAGCTGTTTTTT,few,TRBJ2-2,.,TRBV2